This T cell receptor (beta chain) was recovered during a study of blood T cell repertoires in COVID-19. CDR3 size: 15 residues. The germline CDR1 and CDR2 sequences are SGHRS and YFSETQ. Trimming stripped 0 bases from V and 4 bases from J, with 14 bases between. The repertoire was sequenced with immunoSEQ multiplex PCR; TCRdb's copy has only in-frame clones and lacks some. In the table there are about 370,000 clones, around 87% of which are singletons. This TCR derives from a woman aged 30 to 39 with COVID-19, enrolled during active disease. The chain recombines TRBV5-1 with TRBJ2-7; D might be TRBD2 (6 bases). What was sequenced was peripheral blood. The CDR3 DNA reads TGCGCCAGCAGCTTGGCCCGGGACTGGTCGTACGAGCAGTACTTC. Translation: CASSLARDWSYEQYF. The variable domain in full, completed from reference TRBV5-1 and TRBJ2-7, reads KAGVTQTPRYLIKTRGQQVTLSCSPISGHRSVSWYQQTPGQGLQFLFEYFSETQRNKGNFPGRFSGRQFSNSRSEMNVSTLELGDSALYLCASSLARDWSYEQYFGPGTRLTVT.